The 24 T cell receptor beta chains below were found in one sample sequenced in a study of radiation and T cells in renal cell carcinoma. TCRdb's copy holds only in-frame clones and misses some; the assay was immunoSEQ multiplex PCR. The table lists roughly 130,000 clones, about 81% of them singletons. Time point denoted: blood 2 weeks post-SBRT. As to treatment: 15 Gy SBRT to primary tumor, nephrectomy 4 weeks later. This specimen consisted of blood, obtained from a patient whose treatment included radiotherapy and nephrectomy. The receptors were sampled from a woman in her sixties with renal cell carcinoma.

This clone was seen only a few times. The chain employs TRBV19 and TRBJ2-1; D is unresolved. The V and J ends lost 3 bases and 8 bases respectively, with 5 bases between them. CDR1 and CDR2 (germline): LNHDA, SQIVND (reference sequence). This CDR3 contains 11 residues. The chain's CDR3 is CASSIRDEQFF. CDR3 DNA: TGTGCCAGTAGTATTAGGGATGAGCAGTTCTTC. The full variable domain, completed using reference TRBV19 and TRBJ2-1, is DGGITQSPKYLFRKEGQNVTLSCEQNLNHDAMYWYRQDPGQGLRLIYYSQIVNDFQKGDIAEGYSVSREKKESFPLTVTSAQKNPTAFYLCASSIRDEQFFGPGTRLTVL.

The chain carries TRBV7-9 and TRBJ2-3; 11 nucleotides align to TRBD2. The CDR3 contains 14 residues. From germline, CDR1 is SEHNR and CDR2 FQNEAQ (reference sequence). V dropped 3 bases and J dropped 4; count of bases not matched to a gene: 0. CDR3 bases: TGTGCCAGCAGCTTTAGCGGGGGGGCAGATACGCAGTATTTT. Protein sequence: CASSFSGGADTQYF. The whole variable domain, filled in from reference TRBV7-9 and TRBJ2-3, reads DTGVSQNPRHKITKRGQNVTFRCDPISEHNRLYWYRQTLGQGPEFLTYFQNEAQLEKSRLLSDRFSAERPKGSFSTLEIQRTEQGDSAMYLCASSFSGGADTQYFGPGTRLTVL.

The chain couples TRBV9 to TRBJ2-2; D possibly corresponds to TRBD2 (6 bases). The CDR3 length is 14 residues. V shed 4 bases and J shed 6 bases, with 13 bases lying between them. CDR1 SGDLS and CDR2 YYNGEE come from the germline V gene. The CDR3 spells CASSPRGTAGELFF. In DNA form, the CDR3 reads TGTGCCAGCAGCCCCCGGGGGACGGCCGGGGAGCTGTTTTTT.

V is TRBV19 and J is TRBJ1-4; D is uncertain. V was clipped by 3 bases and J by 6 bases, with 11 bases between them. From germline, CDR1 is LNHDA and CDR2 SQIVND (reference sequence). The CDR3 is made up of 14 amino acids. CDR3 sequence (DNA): TGTGCCAGTAGTATCCGGGGAAGTGATGAAAAACTGTTTTTT. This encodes CASSIRGSDEKLFF.

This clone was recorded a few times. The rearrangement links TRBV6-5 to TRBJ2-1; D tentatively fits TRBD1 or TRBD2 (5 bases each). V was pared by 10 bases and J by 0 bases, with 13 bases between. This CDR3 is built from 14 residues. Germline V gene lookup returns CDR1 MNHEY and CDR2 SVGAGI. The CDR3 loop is CATGAVSSYNEQFF. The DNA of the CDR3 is TGTGCCACCGGGGCAGTCAGCTCCTACAATGAGCAGTTCTTC.

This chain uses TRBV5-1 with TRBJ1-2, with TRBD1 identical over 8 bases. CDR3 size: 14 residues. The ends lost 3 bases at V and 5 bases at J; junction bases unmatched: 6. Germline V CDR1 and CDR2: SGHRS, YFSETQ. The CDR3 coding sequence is TGCGCCAGCAGCTCCCTCGGGACAGGTTATGGCTACACCTTC. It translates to CASSSLGTGYGYTF.

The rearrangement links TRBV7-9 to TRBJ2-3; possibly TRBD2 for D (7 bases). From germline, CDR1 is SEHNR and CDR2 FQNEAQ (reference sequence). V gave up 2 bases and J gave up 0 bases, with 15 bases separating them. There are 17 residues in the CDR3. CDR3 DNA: TGTGCCAGCAGCTTATTTGGTGAGGGGGGGAGCACAGATACGCAGTATTTT. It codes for CASSLFGEGGSTDTQYF.

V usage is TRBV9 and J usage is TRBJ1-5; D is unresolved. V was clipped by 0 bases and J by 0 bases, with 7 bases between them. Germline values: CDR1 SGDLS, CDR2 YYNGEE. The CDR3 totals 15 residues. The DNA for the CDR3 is TGTGCCAGCAGCGTAGGACAAAATAGCAATCAGCCCCAGCATTTT. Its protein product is CASSVGQNSNQPQHF.

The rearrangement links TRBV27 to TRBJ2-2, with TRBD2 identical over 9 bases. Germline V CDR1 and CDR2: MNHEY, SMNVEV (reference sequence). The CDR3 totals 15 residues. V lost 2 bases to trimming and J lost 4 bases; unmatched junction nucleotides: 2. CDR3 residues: CASSLGGGATGELFF. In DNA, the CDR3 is TGTGCCAGCAGTTTAGGCGGGGGGGCCACCGGGGAGCTGTTTTTT.

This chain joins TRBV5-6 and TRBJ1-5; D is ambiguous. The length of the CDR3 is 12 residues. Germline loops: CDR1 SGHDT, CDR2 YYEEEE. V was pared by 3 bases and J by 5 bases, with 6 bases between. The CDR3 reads CASSSLHQPQHF. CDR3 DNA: TGTGCCAGCAGCTCCCTCCATCAGCCCCAGCATTTT.

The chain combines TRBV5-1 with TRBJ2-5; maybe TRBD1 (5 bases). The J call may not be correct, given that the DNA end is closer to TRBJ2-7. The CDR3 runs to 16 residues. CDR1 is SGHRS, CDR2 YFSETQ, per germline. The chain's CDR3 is CASSLEAGLSSYEQYF. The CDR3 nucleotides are TGCGCCAGCAGCTTGGAGGCAGGGTTGAGCTCCTACGAGCAGTACTTC.

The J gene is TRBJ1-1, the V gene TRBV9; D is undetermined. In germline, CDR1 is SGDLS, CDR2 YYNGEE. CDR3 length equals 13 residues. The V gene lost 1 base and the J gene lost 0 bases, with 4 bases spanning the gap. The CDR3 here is CASSVTVNTEAFF. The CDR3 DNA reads TGTGCCAGCAGCGTAACAGTGAACACTGAAGCTTTCTTT.

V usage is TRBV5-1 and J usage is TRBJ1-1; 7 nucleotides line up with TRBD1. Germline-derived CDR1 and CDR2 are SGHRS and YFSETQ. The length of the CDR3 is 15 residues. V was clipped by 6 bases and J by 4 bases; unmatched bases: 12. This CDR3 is CASTPGGQSFTEAFF. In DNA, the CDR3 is TGCGCCAGCACCCCGGGGGGACAGTCGTTCACTGAAGCTTTCTTT.

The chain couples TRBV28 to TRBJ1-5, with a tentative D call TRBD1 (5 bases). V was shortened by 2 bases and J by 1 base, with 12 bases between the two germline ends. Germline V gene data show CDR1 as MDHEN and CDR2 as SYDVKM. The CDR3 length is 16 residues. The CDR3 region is CASSLPGTVSNQPQHF. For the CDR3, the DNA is TGTGCCAGCAGTTTACCGGGGACCGTGAGCAATCAGCCCCAGCATTTT.

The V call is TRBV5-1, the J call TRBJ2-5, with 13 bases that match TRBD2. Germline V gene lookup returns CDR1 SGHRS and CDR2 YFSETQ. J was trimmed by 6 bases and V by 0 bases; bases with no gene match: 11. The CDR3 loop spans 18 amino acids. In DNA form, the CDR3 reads TGCGCCAGCAGCTTGGGTTCACTAGCGGGAGGGCCTCTACAGACCCAGTACTTC. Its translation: CASSLGSLAGGPLQTQYF.

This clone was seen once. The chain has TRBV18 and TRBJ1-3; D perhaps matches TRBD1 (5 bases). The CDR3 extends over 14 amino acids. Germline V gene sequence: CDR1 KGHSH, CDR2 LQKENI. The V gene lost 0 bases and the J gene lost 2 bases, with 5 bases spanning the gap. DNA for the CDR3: TGTGCCAGCTCACCACCCAGGGCTGGAAACACCATATATTTT. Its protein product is CASSPPRAGNTIYF. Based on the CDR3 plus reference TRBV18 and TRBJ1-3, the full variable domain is NAGVMQNPRHLVRRRGQEARLRCSPMKGHSHVYWYRQLPEEGLKFMVYLQKENIIDESGMPKERFSAEFPKEGPSILRIQQVVRGDSAAYFCASSPPRAGNTIYFGEGSWLTVV.

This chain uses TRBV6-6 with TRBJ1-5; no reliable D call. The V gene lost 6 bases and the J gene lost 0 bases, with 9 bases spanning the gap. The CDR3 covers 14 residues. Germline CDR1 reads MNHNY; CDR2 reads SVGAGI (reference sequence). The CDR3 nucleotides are TGTGCCAGCAGGCAGGTCCATAGCAATCAGCCCCAGCATTTT. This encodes CASRQVHSNQPQHF.

The CDR3 loop is CASRTVLEDYGYTF. The CDR3 DNA reads TGTGCCAGCAGAACGGTTTTAGAGGACTATGGCTACACCTTC. The J gene is TRBJ1-2, the V gene TRBV5-4; D unclear. The germline CDR1 and CDR2 sequences are SGHNT and YYREEE (reference sequence). The CDR3 contains 14 residues. V lost 5 bases, J lost 3 bases, and 14 bases lay in between.

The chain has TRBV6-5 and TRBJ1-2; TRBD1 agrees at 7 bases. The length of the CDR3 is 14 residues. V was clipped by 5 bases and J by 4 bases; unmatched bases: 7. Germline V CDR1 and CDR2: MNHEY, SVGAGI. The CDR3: CASSRGTEPYGYTF. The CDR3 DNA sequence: TGTGCCAGCAGTCGCGGGACAGAACCCTATGGCTACACCTTC.

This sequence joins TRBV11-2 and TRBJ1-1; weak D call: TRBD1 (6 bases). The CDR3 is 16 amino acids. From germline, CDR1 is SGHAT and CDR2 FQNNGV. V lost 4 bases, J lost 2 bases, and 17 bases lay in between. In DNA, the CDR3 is TGTGCCAGCAGCTCCAAGACCCGGACAGCTAACACTGAAGCTTTCTTT. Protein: CASSSKTRTANTEAFF.

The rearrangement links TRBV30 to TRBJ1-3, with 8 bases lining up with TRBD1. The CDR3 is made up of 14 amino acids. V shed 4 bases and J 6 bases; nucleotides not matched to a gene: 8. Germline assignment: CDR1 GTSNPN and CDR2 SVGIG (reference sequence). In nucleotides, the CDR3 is TGTGCCTGGATGTCTACAGGGGGAGCAAACACCATATATTTT. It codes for CAWMSTGGANTIYF.

The CDR3 region is CASSEGGNHGYTF. The CDR3 nucleotides are TGTGCCAGCAGTGAGGGAGGGAACCATGGCTACACCTTC. The genes are TRBV2 and TRBJ1-2, with D unclear. V lost 3 bases and J 6 bases, leaving 11 bases between the germline ends. CDR1 is SNHLY and CDR2 is FYNNEI in the germline V gene. There are 13 residues in the CDR3.

CDR3 sequence: CASSKPVGVPGYTF. CDR3 DNA sequence: TGTGCCAGCAGCAAACCGGTCGGGGTTCCTGGCTACACCTTC. The chain employs TRBV5-6 and TRBJ1-2, with D hard to call. V was pared by 4 bases and J by 7 bases, with 17 bases between. Looked up from germline, CDR1 is SGHDT and CDR2 is YYEEEE. CDR3 length equals 14 residues.

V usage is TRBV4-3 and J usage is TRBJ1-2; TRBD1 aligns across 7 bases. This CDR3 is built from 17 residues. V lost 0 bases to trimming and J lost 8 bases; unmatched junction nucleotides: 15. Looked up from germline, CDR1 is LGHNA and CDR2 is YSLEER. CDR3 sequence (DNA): TGCGCCAGCAGCCAAGATTTAGGGACTCTAGGGGGCAAGGGCTACACCTTC. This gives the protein CASSQDLGTLGGKGYTF.